This T cell receptor beta chain was profiled in a study of early T cells in non-severe SARS-CoV-2 infection. This clonotype appeared many times. Unique molecular identifiers were added to individual cDNA molecules. TCRdb reanalysed the 5' RACE reads using MiXCR and keeps one entry per CDR3 protein. The sample has about 70,000 distinct CDR3 sequences, approximately 11% seen once. The CDR3 extends over 14 amino acids. With 2 bases removed from V and 4 bases from J, the gap between germline ends came to 13 bases. In germline, CDR1 is DFQATT, CDR2 SNEGSKA (reference sequence). This TCR came from an adult who was a healthcare worker with PCR-confirmed SARS-CoV-2 infection or an uninfected control (not recorded which). J is TRBJ2-3 and V is TRBV20-1; D is possibly TRBD2 (5 bases). Sequencing was carried out using whole blood. CDR3 sequence (DNA): TGCAGTGCTAGATGGCTAGCCAATCCAGATACGCAGTATTTT. Residues: CSARWLANPDTQYF.